The 30 T cell receptor beta chains below all came from one sample that was sequenced in a study of blood T cell repertoires in COVID-19. TCRdb's table, derived via immunoSEQ multiplex PCR, lists solely in-frame clones and lacks some. This repertoire shows more than 150,000 clones, 60% to 80% found once; its top ten account for 15% to 20%. Sequencing was done on a sample of PBMCs or T cells enriched from blood (not recorded which). These receptors originate from a woman between 45 and 65 years old who had recovered from COVID-19.

The chain is built from TRBV5-1 and TRBJ2-1; 8 bases are shared with TRBD2. CDR1 is SGHRS and CDR2 is YFSETQ in the germline V gene. Trimming cost V 4 bases and J 3 bases; bases outside gene matches: 12. The CDR3 sequence is 17 residues long. The CDR3: CASSPHLRSGDYNEQFF. The CDR3 nucleotides are TGCGCCAGCAGCCCACATCTTCGTAGCGGGGACTACAATGAGCAGTTCTTC.

The chain combines TRBV5-1 with TRBJ2-1; possibly TRBD2 for D (6 bases). There are 18 residues in the CDR3. The V gene lost 5 bases and the J gene lost 0 bases, with 21 bases spanning the gap. Germline CDR1 reads SGHRS; CDR2 reads YFSETQ. This CDR3 is CASSMPSVPGNSYNEQFF. CDR3 bases: TGCGCCAGCAGTATGCCTAGCGTACCAGGGAACTCCTACAATGAGCAGTTCTTC.

In this sample, this clone turned up a few times. The V gene is TRBV4-3, the J gene TRBJ2-5, with 12 bases lining up with TRBD2. CDR1 is LGHNA and CDR2 is YSLEER in the germline V gene. The CDR3 is made up of 15 amino acids. The ends lost 0 bases at V and 7 bases at J; junction bases unmatched: 3. The DNA for the CDR3 is TGCGCCAGCAGCCAAGAGACTAGCGGGAGTGGGACCCAGTACTTC. Residues: CASSQETSGSGTQYF.

The chain is built from TRBV29-1 and TRBJ2-7, with 7 bases aligning to TRBD1. The CDR3 totals 13 residues. Per the germline V gene, CDR1 is SQVTM and CDR2 is ANQGSEA. Trimming took 1 base from V and 5 from J; bases not matched to a gene: 5. The CDR3 spells CSVEARGSDEQYF. In nucleotides, the CDR3 is TGCAGCGTTGAAGCCAGGGGGTCTGACGAGCAGTACTTC.

In its sample, this clone was seen a few times. This chain uses TRBV10-3 with TRBJ2-7; 7 bases are a match to TRBD1. The germline V gene has CDR1 ENHRY and CDR2 SYGVKD. V trimming: 10 bases; J trimming: 3 bases; junction bases outside the gene matches: 9. The CDR3 is 13 residues long. CDR3 loop: CATNYPGGYEQYF. The DNA for the CDR3 is TGTGCCACCAACTACCCAGGGGGCTACGAGCAGTACTTC.

The J gene is TRBJ2-7, the V gene TRBV5-6; TRBD1 matches at 8 bases. Germline assignment: CDR1 SGHDT and CDR2 YYEEEE. V gave up 4 bases and J gave up 2 bases; unmatched junction bases: 8. CDR3 length: 15 amino acids. CDR3 protein: CASSVQGAGTYEQYF. CDR3 coding DNA: TGTGCCAGCAGCGTGCAGGGGGCTGGAACCTACGAGCAGTACTTC. Filled out from reference TRBV5-6 and TRBJ2-7, the complete variable domain reads DAGVTQSPTHLIKTRGQQVTLRCSPKSGHDTVSWYQQALGQGPQFIFQYYEEEERQRGNFPDRFSGHQFPNYSSELNVNALLLGDSALYLCASSVQGAGTYEQYFGPGTRLTVT.

The chain uses TRBV27 and TRBJ2-1; 13 bases map to TRBD2. The junction had 9 bases not matched to a gene; V was cut back by 5 bases and J by 14 bases. The CDR3 is 14 amino acids. Germline CDR1 reads MNHEY; CDR2 reads SMNVEV (reference sequence). The CDR3 reads CASSGGTSGNVEFF. The DNA for the CDR3 is TGTGCCAGCAGTGGCGGGACTAGCGGGAATGTGGAGTTCTTC.

The V and J genes are TRBV5-1 and TRBJ2-3; 13 bases align to TRBD2. Germline CDR1 reads SGHRS; CDR2 reads YFSETQ. The CDR3 consists of 17 residues. J lost 4 bases, V lost 1 base, and 6 bases had no gene match. CDR3 coding DNA: TGCGCCAGCAGCTTGACTAGCGGGAGGGCCAAAGCAGATACGCAGTATTTT. As protein: CASSLTSGRAKADTQYF.

This chain joins TRBV5-6 and TRBJ1-5; D is perhaps TRBD1 (5 bases). The CDR3 runs to 13 residues. CDR1 is SGHDT, CDR2 YYEEEE, per germline. The V end lost 6 bases, the J end lost 4 bases, and 11 bases lay between the germline ends. The CDR3 region is CASKGELNQPQHF. The CDR3 DNA reads TGTGCCAGCAAAGGGGAATTGAATCAGCCCCAGCATTTT. The variable domain in full, with the rest retrieved from reference TRBV5-6 and TRBJ1-5, is DAGVTQSPTHLIKTRGQQVTLRCSPKSGHDTVSWYQQALGQGPQFIFQYYEEEERQRGNFPDRFSGHQFPNYSSELNVNALLLGDSALYLCASKGELNQPQHFGDGTRLSIL.

This clone was seen more than once but under ten times. The V and J genes are TRBV19 and TRBJ1-1, with D possibly TRBD1 on 5 matching bases. The germline V gene has CDR1 LNHDA and CDR2 SQIVND (reference sequence). The CDR3 has 15 residues. Between the trimmed V and J ends, which lost 3 bases and 1 base, there was a span of 12 bases. The CDR3 nucleotides read TGTGCCAGTAGTATCCCGGGGGTTAGGAACACTGAAGCTTTCTTT. It codes for CASSIPGVRNTEAFF.

This clone occurred once. The chain joins TRBV3-1 (or the pseudogene TRBV3-2) to TRBJ2-7; D perhaps matches TRBD1 (6 bases). Trimming shortened V by 4 bases and J by 4 bases, and 8 bases separated the two germline ends. This CDR3 is 12 amino acids long. Germline values: CDR1 LGHDT, CDR2 YNNKEL (reference sequence). CDR3: CASSRGQYEQYF. The CDR3 coding sequence is TGTGCCAGCAGCCGAGGACAGTACGAGCAGTACTTC.

The chain couples TRBV28 to TRBJ2-7, with TRBD2 matching over 7 bases. This CDR3 spans 16 amino acids. V shed 4 bases and J 5 bases; nucleotides not matched to a gene: 14. The germline gives CDR1 MDHEN, CDR2 SYDVKM. CDR3 in DNA: TGTGCCAGCAGTTCAAGGCGGGGGATCTCCAACCACGAGCAGTACTTC. Translating it yields CASSSRRGISNHEQYF.

The chain combines TRBV5-5 with TRBJ2-1; TRBD2 matches 12 bases. This CDR3 has 16 amino acids. The V segment lost 0 bases and the J segment 8 bases; nucleotides outside the gene matches: 6. Germline CDR1 reads SGHKS; CDR2 reads YYEKEE (reference sequence). In nucleotides, the CDR3 is TGTGCCAGCAGCTTGGATCTAGCGGGAGGGTTGGATGAGCAGTTCTTC. This codes for CASSLDLAGGLDEQFF.

V gene TRBV19 combines with J gene TRBJ2-6; 7 positions agree with TRBD1. V trimming: 11 bases; J trimming: 0 bases; junction bases outside the gene matches: 7. The CDR3 is made up of 15 amino acids. Germline CDR1 is LNHDA and CDR2 is SQIVND (reference sequence). The DNA for the CDR3 is TGTGCCTCCCAAGGGGGCTTCTCTGGGGCCAACGTCCTGACTTTC. This gives the protein CASQGGFSGANVLTF.

The CDR3 nucleotides are TGTGCCAGCAGGAGGGTGCAACGGGGAGAAAAACTGTTTTTT. Translating it yields CASRRVQRGEKLFF. V usage is TRBV6-5 and J usage is TRBJ1-4; D is uncertain. Germline V gene data show CDR1 as MNHEY and CDR2 as SVGAGI. V was pared by 6 bases and J by 8 bases, with 16 bases between. This CDR3 region has 14 residues.

The chain employs TRBV28 and TRBJ1-2, with D unclear. The CDR3 is made up of 12 amino acids. V lost 3 bases, J lost 6 bases, and 8 bases lay in between. Germline assignment: CDR1 MDHEN and CDR2 SYDVKM. CDR3 sequence reads: CASSFRVNGYTF. The DNA of the CDR3 is TGTGCCAGCAGTTTCCGTGTAAATGGCTACACCTTC.

This rearrangement joins TRBV5-1 to TRBJ2-7, with 15 bases that match TRBD2. This CDR3 is 18 amino acids long. Germline V gene data show CDR1 as SGHRS and CDR2 as YFSETQ. Trimming at V came to 1 base and at J to 2 bases, leaving 7 bases not matched to a gene. Here the CDR3 DNA reads TGCGCCAGCAGCTTGTTGGGGACTAGCGGGAGGACTGCCTACGAGCAGTACTTC. Amino acids: CASSLLGTSGRTAYEQYF.

The chain links TRBV29-1 to TRBJ2-3, with D unresolved. Germline V gene data show CDR1 as SQVTM and CDR2 as ANQGSEA. This CDR3 has 11 amino acids. V gave up 1 base and J gave up 11 bases, with 10 bases separating them. The CDR3 region is CSVEGTHGQYF. CDR3 DNA: TGCAGCGTTGAAGGTACACATGGGCAGTATTTT.

A few counts support this clone. The rearrangement joins TRBV7-3 to TRBJ2-2; D might be TRBD1 (6 bases). Trimming pared 5 bases from V and 7 bases from J, leaving 14 bases between. The germline V gene encodes CDR1 SGHTA and CDR2 FQGTGA. The CDR3 sequence is 14 residues long. The CDR3 loop is CASSQSQGIGELFF. CDR3 sequence (DNA): TGTGCCAGCAGCCAATCACAGGGTATCGGGGAGCTGTTTTTT.

This chain connects TRBV13 to TRBJ2-4, with 13 bases that match TRBD2. This CDR3 comprises 17 residues. Germline CDR1 is PRHDT and CDR2 is FYEKMQ (reference sequence). Losses at the gene ends were 4 bases for V and 9 bases for J; bases not matched to a gene: 12. The CDR3 nucleotides are TGTGCCAGCAGCTCAAACCTCGGACTAGCGGGAGTAGGCATTCAGTACTTC. The encoded protein is CASSSNLGLAGVGIQYF.

This chain uses TRBV4-2 with TRBJ2-2; D perhaps matches TRBD2 (5 bases). The CDR3 loop spans 14 amino acids. With 3 bases removed from V and 2 bases from J, the gap between germline ends came to 7 bases. Germline CDR1 and CDR2: LGHNA and YNFKEQ. The CDR3 reads CASSHGKNTGELFF. DNA for the CDR3: TGTGCCAGCAGCCACGGGAAAAACACCGGGGAGCTGTTTTTT.

This clone was observed a handful of times. The genes are TRBV3-1 (or the pseudogene TRBV3-2) and TRBJ2-7; 8 nucleotides align to TRBD2. The germline gives CDR1 LGHDT, CDR2 YNNKEL (reference sequence). The ends lost 4 bases at V and 6 bases at J; junction bases unmatched: 14. This CDR3 is 16 amino acids long. CDR3 DNA: TGTGCCAGCAGCCTGGGGTGGGGTAGCGGGATTGGCGAGCAGTACTTC. Translating it yields CASSLGWGSGIGEQYF.

The rearrangement uses TRBV5-3 and TRBJ2-1, with D possibly TRBD2 on 5 matching bases. TRBV5-3 is labeled an ORF, and its function is uncertain. Trimming stripped 3 bases from V and 6 bases from J, with 19 bases between. The CDR3 covers 16 residues. DNA of the CDR3: TGTGCCAGAAGCTGCCTGGGGTGCGGAGAGGGCAATGAGCAGTTCTTC. Its translation: CARSCLGCGEGNEQFF.

The chain recombines TRBV25-1 with TRBJ2-1, with a weak D call TRBD1 (6 bases). The CDR3 is 14 residues long. Trimming removed 6 bases from V and 2 bases from J, with 11 bases in between. Per the germline V gene, CDR1 is MGHDK and CDR2 is SYGVNS. CDR3 sequence reads: CASSTGYPYNEQFF. CDR3 in DNA: TGTGCCAGCAGCACAGGGTACCCCTACAATGAGCAGTTCTTC.

This clone is a singleton in its sample. This rearrangement joins TRBV6-5 to TRBJ2-6; D remains unclear. The germline V and J ends were trimmed by 7 bases and 0 bases, with 10 bases remaining between them. The CDR3 is 15 residues long. Germline V CDR1 and CDR2: MNHEY, SVGAGI. CDR3: CASTSFSSGANVLTF. CDR3 coding DNA: TGTGCCAGCACGTCGTTTTCCTCTGGGGCCAACGTCCTGACTTTC.

The chain recombines TRBV2 with TRBJ2-4, with D perhaps matching TRBD2 (5 bases). V dropped 6 bases and J dropped 7 bases, with 16 bases sitting between them. The length of the CDR3 is 14 residues. Germline CDR1 SNHLY, CDR2 FYNNEI. The CDR3 DNA follows: TGTGCCAGCAGAAGGGAAAGGGAGCCTAACATTCAGTACTTC. Its protein product is CASRREREPNIQYF.

This clone appeared a single time. CDR3 sequence: CASSPGTSAGELFF. In DNA, the CDR3 is TGTGCCAGCTCACCAGGGACTAGCGCCGGGGAGCTGTTTTTT. This chain joins TRBV18 and TRBJ2-2; 10 nucleotides agree with TRBD2. Germline loops: CDR1 KGHSH, CDR2 LQKENI. The trim removed 2 bases at V and 6 bases at J, leaving 0 bases unmatched. The CDR3 covers 14 residues.

The gene calls are TRBV6-5 and TRBJ1-6; unclear D gene. Germline lookup yields CDR1 MNHEY and CDR2 SVGAGI. The CDR3 runs 16 residues. The V end was cut by 0 bases, the J end by 0 bases, with 6 bases between. CDR3 sequence (DNA): TGTGCCAGCAGTTACTCGGCTAGCTCCTATAATTCACCCCTCCACTTT. Amino acid sequence: CASSYSASSYNSPLHF.

The chain recombines TRBV7-6 with TRBJ2-7, with D possibly matching TRBD2 (5 bases). Between the trimmed V and J ends, which lost 5 bases and 3 bases, there was a span of 17 bases. The CDR3 totals 15 residues. The germline gives CDR1 SGHVS, CDR2 FNYEAQ. The DNA of the CDR3 is TGTGCCAGCAGCCAGGAGGTGAGCGCTGTCTACGAGCAGTACTTC. Translating gives CASSQEVSAVYEQYF.

In its sample, this clone was seen a few times. This rearrangement joins TRBV18 to TRBJ1-1, with D possibly matching TRBD1 (5 bases). CDR1 and CDR2 from the germline V gene are KGHSH and LQKENI. Trimming cost V 3 bases and J 0 bases, with 11 bases left between them. This CDR3 is built from 15 residues. This chain's CDR3 is CASSPLGLMNTEAFF. As DNA, the CDR3 is TGTGCCAGCTCACCCCTGGGGCTTATGAACACTGAAGCTTTCTTT.